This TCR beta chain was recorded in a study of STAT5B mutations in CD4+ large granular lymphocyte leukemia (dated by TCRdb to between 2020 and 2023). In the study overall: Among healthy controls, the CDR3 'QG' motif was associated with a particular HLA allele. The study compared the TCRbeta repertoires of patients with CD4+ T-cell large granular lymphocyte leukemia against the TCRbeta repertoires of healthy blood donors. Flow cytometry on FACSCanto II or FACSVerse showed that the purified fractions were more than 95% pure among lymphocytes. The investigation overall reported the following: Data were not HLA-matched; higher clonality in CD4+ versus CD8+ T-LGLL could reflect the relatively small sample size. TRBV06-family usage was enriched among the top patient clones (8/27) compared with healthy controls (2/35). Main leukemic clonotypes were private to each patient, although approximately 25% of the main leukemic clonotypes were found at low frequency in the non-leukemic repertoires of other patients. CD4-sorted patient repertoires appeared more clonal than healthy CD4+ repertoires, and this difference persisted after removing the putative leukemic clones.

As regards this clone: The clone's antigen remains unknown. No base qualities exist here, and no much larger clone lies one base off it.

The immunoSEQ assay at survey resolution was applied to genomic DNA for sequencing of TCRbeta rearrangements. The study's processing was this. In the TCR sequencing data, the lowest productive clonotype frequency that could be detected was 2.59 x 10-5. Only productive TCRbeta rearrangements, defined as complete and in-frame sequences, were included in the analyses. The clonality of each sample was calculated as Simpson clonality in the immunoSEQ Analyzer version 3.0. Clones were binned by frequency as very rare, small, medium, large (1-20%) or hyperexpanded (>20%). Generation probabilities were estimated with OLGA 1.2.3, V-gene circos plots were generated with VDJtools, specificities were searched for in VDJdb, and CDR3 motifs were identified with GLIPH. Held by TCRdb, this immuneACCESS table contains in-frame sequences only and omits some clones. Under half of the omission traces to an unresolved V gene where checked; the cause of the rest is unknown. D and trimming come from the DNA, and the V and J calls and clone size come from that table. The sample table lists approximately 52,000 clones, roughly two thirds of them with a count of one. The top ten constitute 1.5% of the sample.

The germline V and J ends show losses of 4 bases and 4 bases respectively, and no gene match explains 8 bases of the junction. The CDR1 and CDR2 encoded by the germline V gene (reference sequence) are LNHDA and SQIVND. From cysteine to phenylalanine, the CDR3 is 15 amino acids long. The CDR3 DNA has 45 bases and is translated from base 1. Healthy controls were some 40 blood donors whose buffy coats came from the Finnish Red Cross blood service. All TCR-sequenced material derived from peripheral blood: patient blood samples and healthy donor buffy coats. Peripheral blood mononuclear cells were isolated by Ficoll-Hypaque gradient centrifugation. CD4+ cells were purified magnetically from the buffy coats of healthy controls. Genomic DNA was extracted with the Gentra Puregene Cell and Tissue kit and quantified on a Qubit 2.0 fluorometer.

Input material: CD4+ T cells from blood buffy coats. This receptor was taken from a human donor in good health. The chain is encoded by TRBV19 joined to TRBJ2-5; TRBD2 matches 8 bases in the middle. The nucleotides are TGTGCCAGTAGTAGGACCGGGACTAGGGGAGAGACCCAGTACTTC. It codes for CASSRTGTRGETQYF.